The source of this TCR beta chain is a study of T cells in Graves' hyperthyroidism and ophthalmopathy. Study-wide findings and caveats: The model predicted ophthalmopathy a median around six months before onset.

Germline CDR1 and CDR2: SQVTM and ANQGSEA. The CDR3 is 13 residues long. This clonotype was counted once. The antigen remains undetermined. Relative to the germline gene, one junction end is altered; a read error may explain this. Graves' hyperthyroidism was deemed stable given no ophthalmopathy progression within 18 months. Those with hyperthyroidism were 18 to 65 years old, newly diagnosed, and ill for under 2 months. Investigators excluded patients with uncontrolled infection, other autoimmune disease, pregnancy or lactation. Amplification of TCR beta CDR3 regions was performed using RNA transcripts as template. The HTBI set primed first-round TCR CDR3 RT-PCR. TCRdb recomputed calls from the multiplex PCR reads with MiXCR, one row per CDR3 protein. Of 500,000 to 600,000 distinct CDR3 sequences in the sample, about 45% were seen once.

The specimen sequenced was peripheral blood or thyroid tissue (not recorded which). The rearrangement uses TRBV29-1 and TRBJ1-1; the D is unclear. The origin of this receptor is a young woman with Graves' hyperthyroidism. The CDR3: CSVEGRGNTEAFF. CDR3 bases: TGCAGCGTAGAAGGGAGAGGGAACACTGAAGCTTTCTTT.